Below, 15 T cell receptor beta chains from the same sample are listed, as sequenced in a study of T cells expressing NK-cell markers. No DNA is given; TCRdb re-called the 5' RACE reads and lists each CDR3 protein once. The ten most abundant clones cover roughly 7.2% of a sample with 400,000 to 550,000 distinct CDR3 sequences. Sequencing was performed on blood T cells: a sorted CD56 or NKG2C T cell subset, CD4+ or CD8+ T cells, or bulk PBMC T cells (not recorded which). All receptors derive from a woman aged 18 to 75 in good health.

The chain joins TRBV6-2 or TRBV6-3 to TRBJ2-1; the TCRdb D gene call, TRBD1, has no DNA to confirm it. This CDR3 is 13 amino acids long. The germline V gene encodes CDR1 MNHEY and CDR2 SVGEGT. CDR3 amino acids: CASSYSGAYEQFF.

This chain links TRBV20-1 with TRBJ2-1; checking the TCRdb D call of TRBD2 is not possible without DNA. Per the germline V gene, CDR1 is DFQATT and CDR2 is SNEGSKA (reference sequence). The CDR3 sequence is 13 residues long. CDR3 residues: CSAPWRGGSEQFF.

The chain employs TRBV5-1 and TRBJ1-4; without DNA, the TCRdb call of TRBD1 cannot be checked. The germline V gene encodes CDR1 SGHRS and CDR2 YFSETQ. This CDR3 comprises 16 residues. CDR3 region: CASSEWWGSTNEKLFF.

J is TRBJ2-1 and V is TRBV20-1; TCRdb lists TRBD1, though no DNA is available to test this call. Germline V gene lookup returns CDR1 DFQATT and CDR2 SNEGSKA (reference sequence). The CDR3 is 13 amino acids. The CDR3 sequence is CSAKPIPGDEQFF.

The J gene is TRBJ2-1, the V gene TRBV20-1. Per the germline V gene, CDR1 is DFQATT and CDR2 is SNEGSKA (reference sequence). The CDR3 contains 16 residues. CDR3 protein: CSASSGLTYTYNEQFF.

The chain carries TRBV3-1 and TRBJ2-1. Germline V gives CDR1 LGHDT, CDR2 YNNKEL (reference sequence). The CDR3 has 12 residues. CDR3: CASSQVAASTFF.

The genes are TRBV28 and TRBJ2-1; TCRdb indicates TRBD2, and absent DNA this call remains unverified. This CDR3 comprises 19 residues. The germline gives CDR1 MDHEN, CDR2 SYDVKM. This CDR3 is CATTRKVPTSEPRNNEQFF.

The chain's CDR3 is CASSYSGQGGYTF. The chain combines TRBV6-5 with TRBJ1-2. CDR1 MNHEY and CDR2 SVGAGI come from the germline V gene. The CDR3 is 13 amino acids.

CDR3 sequence: CASSLGNGYVEQFF. The rearrangement joins TRBV7-2 to TRBJ2-1. CDR3 length: 14 residues. Germline values: CDR1 SGHTA, CDR2 FQGNSA.

V is TRBV9 and J is TRBJ1-1; TCRdb's D call of TRBD1 is untestable without DNA. CDR3 length equals 15 residues. The germline CDR1 and CDR2 sequences are SGDLS and YYNGEE. The CDR3 spells CASSDEVGTGMQAFF.

The chain uses TRBV6-1 and TRBJ2-2; TCRdb lists TRBD2, though no DNA is available to test this call. The CDR3 has 14 residues. The germline V gene has CDR1 MNHNS and CDR2 SASEGT. The CDR3 is CASSAGSAAGELFF.

The V call is TRBV3-1, the J call TRBJ2-3; TCRdb's D call, TRBD2, is unchecked because there is no DNA. The CDR3 has 19 amino acids. Looked up from germline, CDR1 is LGHDT and CDR2 is YNNKEL (reference sequence). The CDR3 sequence is CASSRYRGGLTSSTDTQYF.

The gene calls are TRBV12-3 or TRBV12-4 and TRBJ2-3; TCRdb calls TRBD1, which cannot be checked without DNA. The CDR3 sequence is 16 residues long. This CDR3 reads CASSPPDTSSTDTQYF.

The chain is built from TRBV6-5 and TRBJ2-7; the D call from TCRdb, TRBD2, cannot be confirmed without DNA. The CDR3 is made up of 17 amino acids. Germline V CDR1 and CDR2: MNHEY, SVGAGI. This chain's CDR3 is CASSYKGLAEISYEQYF.

The chain has TRBV20-1 and TRBJ2-5; lacking DNA, the TRBD1 call made by TCRdb goes unchecked. Germline values: CDR1 DFQATT, CDR2 SNEGSKA (reference sequence). The CDR3 length is 16 residues. CDR3 loop: CSAREGTGGGQETQYF.